This T cell receptor beta chain was found in a study of T-cell memory formation after mild COVID-19. The CDR3 length is 16 residues. Germline V gene data show CDR1 as SGHRS and CDR2 as YFSETQ. V shed 5 bases and J shed 0 bases, with 12 bases lying between them. TCRdb re-called the 5' RACE reads with MiXCR, one entry per CDR3 protein. The table records 100,000 to 150,000 distinct CDR3 sequences, approximately 15% of them present only once. The rearrangement joins TRBV5-1 to TRBJ1-6, with D hard to call. The specimen was PBMCs or a T cell subset sorted from them (not recorded which). The source of this sequence is a man aged 18 to 29 who had mild COVID-19 (a few samples of this study predate the infection). Cell type and time point are not known. The CDR3 reads CASRPTLGSYNSPLHF. The CDR3 region has the DNA TGCGCCAGCAGACCAACGCTAGGCTCCTATAATTCACCCCTCCACTTT. The full variable domain, its missing parts supplied by reference TRBV5-1 and TRBJ1-6, is KAGVTQTPRYLIKTRGQQVTLSCSPISGHRSVSWYQQTPGQGLQFLFEYFSETQRNKGNFPGRFSGRQFSNSRSEMNVSTLELGDSALYLCASRPTLGSYNSPLHFGNGTRLTVT.